This T cell receptor beta chain originates from a study of long-term antiretroviral therapy in people with HIV. The assay used was immunoSEQ (version v3.0), run at survey level. Assay: immunoSEQ multiplex PCR; the TCRdb copy retains only in-frame clones and omits some. This table holds tens of thousands of clones, around 69% found once. This TCR came from a woman aged 40 to 49 with HIV. Source: unsorted PBMCs, taken about 1.8 years before starting antiretroviral therapy.

The CDR3 bases are TGCGCCAGCAGCTTGGTGGCCGGGGGGGCGTTTGTAGAGACCCAGTACTTC. As protein: CASSLVAGGAFVETQYF. The chain links TRBV5-1 to TRBJ2-5; the match to TRBD2 covers 8 bases. Per the germline V gene, CDR1 is SGHRS and CDR2 is YFSETQ. V lost 0 bases, J lost 4 bases, and 11 bases stayed unmatched. CDR3 length: 17 residues.